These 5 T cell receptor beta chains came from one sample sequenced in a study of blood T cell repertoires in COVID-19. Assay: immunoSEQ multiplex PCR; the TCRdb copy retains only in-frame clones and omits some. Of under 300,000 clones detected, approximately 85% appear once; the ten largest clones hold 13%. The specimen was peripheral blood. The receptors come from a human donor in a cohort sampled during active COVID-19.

CDR3 loop: CATSDLGGRNEQFF. Here the CDR3 DNA reads TGTGCCACCTCCGATTTAGGGGGCAGGAATGAGCAGTTCTTC. The chain employs TRBV27 and TRBJ2-1, with 7 nucleotides matching TRBD1. The CDR3 spans 14 residues. Germline V gives CDR1 MNHEY, CDR2 SMNVEV (reference sequence). Trimming took 10 bases from V and 7 from J; bases not matched to a gene: 13.

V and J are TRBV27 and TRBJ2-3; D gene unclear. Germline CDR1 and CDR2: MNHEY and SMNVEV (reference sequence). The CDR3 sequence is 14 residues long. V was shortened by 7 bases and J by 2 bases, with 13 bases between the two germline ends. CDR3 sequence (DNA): TGTGCCAGCACCCTTCGCGGCTCCACAGATACGCAGTATTTT. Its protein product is CASTLRGSTDTQYF.

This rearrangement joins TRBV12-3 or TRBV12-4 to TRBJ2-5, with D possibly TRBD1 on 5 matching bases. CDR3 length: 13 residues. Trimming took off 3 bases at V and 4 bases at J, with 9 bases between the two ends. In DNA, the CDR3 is TGTGCCAGCAGTTTTTTAAGGGGAGAGACCCAGTACTTC. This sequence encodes CASSFLRGETQYF.

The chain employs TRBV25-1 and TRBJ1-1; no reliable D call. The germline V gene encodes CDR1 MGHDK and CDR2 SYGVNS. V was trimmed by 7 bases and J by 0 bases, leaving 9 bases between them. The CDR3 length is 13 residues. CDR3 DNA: TGTGCCAGCAAAATGGGCCTGAACACTGAAGCTTTCTTT. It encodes CASKMGLNTEAFF.

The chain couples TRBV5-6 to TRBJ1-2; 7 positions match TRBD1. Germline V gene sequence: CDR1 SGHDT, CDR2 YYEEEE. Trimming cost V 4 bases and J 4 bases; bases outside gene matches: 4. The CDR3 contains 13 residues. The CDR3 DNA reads TGTGCCAGCAGCGTCGGGACAGCCTATGGCTACACCTTC. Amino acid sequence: CASSVGTAYGYTF.